This T cell receptor beta chain was documented in a study of blood T cell repertoires in COVID-19. Study in general: Samples came from the United States, Italy and Spain, spanning acute and convalescent COVID-19. T cells, B-cell-depleted T cells, or PBMCs provided the cDNA or gDNA that served as material.

Per the study methods: By means of reference gene primer amplification, nucleated cell counts were estimated. Some clones are missing from TCRdb's copy, which holds only in-frame ones; the method was immunoSEQ multiplex PCR. V, J and clone size are taken as reported in that table, and D and trimming were inferred from the DNA itself. Of approximately 34,000 clones listed, approximately 88% are singletons. Trimming removed 6 bases from V and 2 bases from J, with 10 bases in between. The CDR3 consists of 13 residues. A single count supports this clone. The specimen was peripheral blood. The sequence came from a human donor in a cohort sampled during active COVID-19. V and J are TRBV12-3 or TRBV12-4 and TRBJ1-2, with a weak D call TRBD1 (5 bases). The chain's CDR3 is CASSPQGNYGYTF. The DNA of the CDR3 is TGTGCCAGCAGCCCTCAGGGAAACTATGGCTACACCTTC.